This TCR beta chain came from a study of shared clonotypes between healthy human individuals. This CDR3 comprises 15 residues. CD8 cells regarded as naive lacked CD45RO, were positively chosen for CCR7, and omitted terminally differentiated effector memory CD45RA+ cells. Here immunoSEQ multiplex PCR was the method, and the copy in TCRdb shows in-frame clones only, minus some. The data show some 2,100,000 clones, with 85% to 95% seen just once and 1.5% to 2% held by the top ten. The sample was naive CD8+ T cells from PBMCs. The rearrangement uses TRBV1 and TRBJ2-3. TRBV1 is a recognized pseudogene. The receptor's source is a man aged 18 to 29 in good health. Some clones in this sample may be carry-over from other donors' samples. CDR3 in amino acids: CTSSQDWGATDTQYF. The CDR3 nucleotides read TGCACCAGCAGCCAAGATTGGGGTGCCACAGATACGCAGTATTTT.